This T cell receptor (beta chain) stems from a study of CD8 T cells in ankylosing spondylitis. The TCR beta libraries were generated through quantitative 5'-RACE incorporating molecular barcodes. MiXCR was run by TCRdb on the 5' RACE reads, yielding one entry per CDR3 protein. The sample carries approximately 190,000 distinct CDR3 sequences, under 15% recorded once. Germline lookup yields CDR1 MNHEY and CDR2 SVGAGI. The CDR3 totals 16 residues. The germline V and J ends were trimmed by 0 bases and 0 bases, with 9 bases remaining between them. The gene calls are TRBV6-5 and TRBJ1-3; D uncertain. This sequence originates from a female donor with ankylosing spondylitis or in good health (not recorded which). Material: blood, either unsorted or a sorted T cell fraction (not recorded which). This CDR3 is CASSYSIYSSGNTIYF. The DNA for the CDR3 is TGTGCCAGCAGTTACTCGATCTATAGCTCTGGAAACACCATATATTTT.